Sequencing of this T cell receptor (beta chain) was carried out in a study of blood T cells in healthy people across ages. Study summary: There was about one barcoded beta molecule captured by template switching per two T cells.

Germline V CDR1 and CDR2: KGHDR, SFDVKD. V shed 4 bases and J shed 6 bases, with 14 bases lying between them. The CDR3 runs to 15 residues. Combining a sample-barcoded 5' primer with a J-beta primer mix, a second PCR ran for about 6 to 11 cycles. TCRdb called the 5' RACE reads again in MiXCR, with one record for every CDR3 protein. Among hundreds of thousands of distinct CDR3 sequences, 27% were seen once, and the ten largest hold 3% to 4%. Study findings and constraints: The study found more naive CD4+ cells and higher diversity in long-lived than aged donors.

This clonotype was seen ten or more times. The antigen is not known. This sample was also put to use in a study of T cells of mothers and their children. That work adds: The donors comprised about 6 children and their three healthy Caucasian mothers. At a rate of about 1.5 ug per 15 ul, cDNA synthesis received all of the extracted RNA.

The gene calls are TRBV24-1 and TRBJ2-2, with D maybe TRBD2 (7 bases). The TCR was taken from a boy between 2 and 10 years old in good health. The sequencing input was blood. The CDR3 DNA is TGTGCCACCAGTGACGGGGGGCAGGATTCCGGGGAGCTGTTTTTT. This translates into CATSDGGQDSGELFF.